The present TCR beta chain was sequenced within a study of tumor and adjacent non-tumor tissue in lung cancer. About the research overall: Samples averaged roughly 4.3 million productive TCRbeta reads each.

No cell sorting was done before RNA was extracted from the tissue. The normal lung tissue was taken more than 3 cm from the tumor edge. Chemotherapy-naive patients with new lung cancer underwent thoracic surgery in China, August–late 2014. Note on this clonotype: The junction shows a germline mismatch at one end, possibly a read error.

The CDR3 runs to 19 residues. The germline V gene encodes CDR1 LGHNA and CDR2 YSLEER. The library came from three nested PCR rounds adapted from ARM-PCR protocols. From the multiplex PCR reads, TCRdb called clonotypes with MiXCR, one entry per CDR3 protein. The top ten clones hold 20% to 30% of a sample with 45,000 to 65,000 distinct CDR3 sequences, about 70% of them seen once. The sequenced sample was distant non-tumor lung tissue. This chain joins TRBV4-3 and TRBJ1-1; D is perhaps TRBD1 (5 bases). This receptor was obtained from a woman aged 55 to 70 with non-small cell lung cancer. CDR3 nucleotide sequence: TGCGCCAGCAGTCAAGATATCACCCAGAGGGAACAGGTCAACACTGAAACTTTCTTT. Protein sequence: CASSQDITQREQVNTETFF.